These 6 T cell receptor beta chains came from one sample sequenced in a study of blood T cell repertoires in COVID-19. Measured with immunoSEQ multiplex PCR; TCRdb has only the in-frame clones, and not every one. The sample records 200,000 to 250,000 clones, 65% to 85% being singletons. The sequenced sample consisted of peripheral blood. All receptors derive from a human donor in a cohort sampled during active COVID-19.

The genes are TRBV10-2 and TRBJ1-5; D unclear. Germline-derived CDR1 and CDR2 are WSHSY and SAAADI. V was trimmed by 3 bases and J by 6 bases, leaving 12 bases between them. This CDR3 spans 14 amino acids. CDR3 DNA: TGCGCCAGCAGTGATCAAGGAGAAGGTCAGCCCCAGCATTTT. Its protein product is CASSDQGEGQPQHF.

This chain connects TRBV18 to TRBJ2-5; D gene uncertain. CDR3 size: 11 residues. CDR1 KGHSH and CDR2 LQKENI come from the germline V gene. The V end lost 5 bases, the J end lost 5 bases, and 6 bases lay between the germline ends. The CDR3 sequence is CASSNEETQYF. The CDR3 DNA is TGTGCCAGCTCAAACGAGGAGACCCAGTACTTC.

Here the CDR3 reads CASSPRLVQNEQYF. The CDR3 DNA sequence: TGTGCCAGCAGCCCCCGACTAGTCCAGAACGAGCAGTACTTC. The chain has TRBV11-2 and TRBJ2-7, with D possibly TRBD2 on 6 matching bases. The CDR3 is 14 amino acids. V was shortened by 5 bases and J by 5 bases, with 16 bases between the two germline ends. The germline V gene encodes CDR1 SGHAT and CDR2 FQNNGV. Full variable domain (rest looked up from reference TRBV11-2 and TRBJ2-7): EAGVAQSPRYKIIEKRQSVAFWCNPISGHATLYWYQQILGQGPKLLIQFQNNGVVDDSQLPKDRFSAERLKGVDSTLKIQPAKLEDSAVYLCASSPRLVQNEQYFGPGTRLTVT.

V gene TRBV5-1 combines with J gene TRBJ2-1, with 12 bases matching TRBD2. CDR3 length: 16 amino acids. After removal of 1 base from V and 7 bases from J, the junction contained 6 bases not matched to a gene. CDR1 is SGHRS and CDR2 is YFSETQ in the germline V gene. The CDR3 DNA follows: TGCGCCAGCAGCTTGAGGCTAGCGGGAGGGCAGAATGAGCAGTTCTTC. Its translation: CASSLRLAGGQNEQFF.

The V and J genes are TRBV19 and TRBJ1-1; 9 bases line up with TRBD1. V trimming: 5 bases; J trimming: 1 base; junction bases outside the gene matches: 2. The CDR3 runs to 14 residues. Per germline, CDR1 LNHDA and CDR2 SQIVND (reference sequence). DNA for the CDR3: TGTGCCAGTAGTTTGGGACAGGGGAACACTGAAGCTTTCTTT. Its protein is CASSLGQGNTEAFF.

The rearrangement links TRBV5-4 to TRBJ2-7; no clear D. Germline V gives CDR1 SGHNT, CDR2 YYREEE (reference sequence). This CDR3 has 14 residues. V lost 1 base and J lost 2, with 10 bases in between. In DNA, the CDR3 is TGTGCCAGCAGCTTGTACAGTATCCCCTACGAGCAGTACTTC. It codes for CASSLYSIPYEQYF.